This T cell receptor (beta chain) stems from a study of blood T cells in healthy people across ages. With 1 base removed from V and 5 bases from J, the gap between germline ends came to 12 bases. The CDR3 runs 14 residues. The germline CDR1 and CDR2 sequences are DFQATT and SNEGSKA (reference sequence). The authors ran a second PCR of roughly 6 to 12 cycles using a sample-barcoded 5' primer and a J-beta primer mix. TCRdb re-derived calls from the 5' RACE reads in MiXCR, one entry per CDR3 protein. The sample includes roughly 1,500,000 distinct CDR3 sequences, approximately 32% seen only once; the top ten take around 11%.

The clonotype originates from a woman aged 30 to 39 in good health. The chain couples TRBV20-1 to TRBJ2-1; D assignment may be TRBD1 or TRBD2 (5 bases each). The sequencing input was blood. This CDR3 is CSARVPPGHNEQFF. CDR3 DNA sequence: TGCAGTGCTAGAGTACCCCCGGGACACAATGAGCAGTTCTTC.